These 21 T cell receptor beta chains were all obtained from the same sample, sequenced in a study of blood T cell repertoires in COVID-19. Sequencing used immunoSEQ multiplex PCR; TCRdb keeps in-frame clones, though not all of them. Among about 89,000 clones, roughly 90% were seen once, and the ten largest hold roughly 15%. Sequencing input: peripheral blood. These receptors all come from a male donor with acute or convalescent COVID-19.

V usage is TRBV10-3 and J usage is TRBJ2-2; 10 nucleotides align to TRBD2. V shed 8 bases and J 7 bases; nucleotides not matched to a gene: 19. Germline V gene data show CDR1 as ENHRY and CDR2 as SYGVKD. This CDR3 is 18 amino acids long. DNA for the CDR3: TGTGCCATCTCCCCCCCCGGTTCCAGCGGGGGGGCTGGCGGGGAGCTGTTTTTT. This translates into CAISPPGSSGGAGGELFF.

In its sample, this clone was seen once. The chain has TRBV19 and TRBJ2-5; 9 nucleotides line up with TRBD1. Germline V gene lookup returns CDR1 LNHDA and CDR2 SQIVND (reference sequence). The length of the CDR3 is 16 residues. J gave up 2 bases and V 4 bases, and 8 bases lay outside the gene matches. DNA for the CDR3: TGTGCCAGTAGTACCCGACAGGGGGGACTGCAAGAGACCCAGTACTTC. Translating gives CASSTRQGGLQETQYF.

The rearrangement links TRBV11-3 to TRBJ2-5, with TRBD1 identical over 11 bases. This CDR3 comprises 14 residues. Germline assignment: CDR1 SGHNT and CDR2 YENEEA. The junction had 3 bases not matched to a gene; V was cut back by 5 bases and J by 4 bases. In DNA, the CDR3 is TGTGCCAGCAGCCGGACAGGGGGCTTAGAGACCCAGTACTTC. This gives the protein CASSRTGGLETQYF.

The genes are TRBV7-8 and TRBJ1-1, with D possibly matching TRBD1 (6 bases). CDR1 is SGHVS and CDR2 is FQNEAQ in the germline V gene. Trimming removed 4 bases at V and 0 bases at J, with 12 bases between. CDR3 length: 15 residues. The DNA for the CDR3 is TGTGCCAGCAGCTCACAGGGATTCGTGAACACTGAAGCTTTCTTT. It yields the protein CASSSQGFVNTEAFF.

The V call is TRBV19, the J call TRBJ1-6; no clear D. There are 12 residues in the CDR3. Trimming removed 6 bases at V and 7 bases at J, with 7 bases between. CDR1 is LNHDA and CDR2 is SQIVND in the germline V gene (reference sequence). CDR3 loop: CASSLENSPLHF. CDR3 bases: TGTGCCAGTAGCCTGGAGAATTCACCCCTCCACTTT.

This chain uses TRBV5-1 with TRBJ1-4; TRBD1 might be the D (5 bases). CDR1 is SGHRS and CDR2 is YFSETQ in the germline V gene. The CDR3 has 15 residues. Trimming cost V 4 bases and J 1 base, with 11 bases left between them. This CDR3 is CASSPWGETNEKLFF. Written as DNA, the CDR3 is TGCGCCAGCAGCCCGTGGGGGGAAACTAATGAAAAACTGTTTTTT.

The chain carries TRBV5-1 and TRBJ1-1, with 8 nucleotides matching TRBD1. The CDR3 runs 15 residues. CDR1 SGHRS and CDR2 YFSETQ come from the germline V gene. Unmatched junction bases numbered 10, after V lost 4 bases and J lost 5 bases. CDR3 sequence (DNA): TGCGCCAGCAGCATTAGACAGGGGAAGGGAACTGAAGCTTTCTTT. Protein product: CASSIRQGKGTEAFF.

The V and J genes are TRBV7-7 and TRBJ2-3; 7 bases match TRBD2. The CDR3 runs to 15 residues. Per germline, CDR1 SSHAT and CDR2 FNYEAQ (reference sequence). V lost 5 bases to trimming and J lost 3 bases; unmatched junction nucleotides: 8. CDR3: CASSPGRAGTDTQYF. The CDR3, as DNA: TGTGCCAGCAGCCCGGGGAGGGCAGGGACAGATACGCAGTATTTT.

The V call is TRBV2, the J call TRBJ1-6; D gene ambiguous. The CDR3 consists of 14 residues. Germline loops: CDR1 SNHLY, CDR2 FYNNEI. V lost 6 bases, J lost 6 bases, and 12 bases lay in between. The CDR3 spells CASSDAGPNSPLHF. The CDR3 region has the DNA TGTGCCAGCAGCGACGCGGGCCCTAATTCACCCCTCCACTTT.

The rearrangement uses TRBV19 and TRBJ2-5; TRBD1 aligns across 9 bases. The V gene end was trimmed by 5 bases and the J gene end by 5 bases; junction bases not matched to a gene: 6. This CDR3 has 14 residues. CDR1 is LNHDA and CDR2 is SQIVND in the germline V gene (reference sequence). The CDR3 sequence is CASSLNRGPETQYF. As DNA, the CDR3 is TGTGCCAGTAGTTTAAACAGGGGGCCGGAGACCCAGTACTTC.

The chain recombines TRBV18 with TRBJ1-5; 7 bases fit TRBD1. The CDR3 covers 15 residues. Germline CDR1 is KGHSH and CDR2 is LQKENI. After removal of 4 bases from V and 2 bases from J, the junction contained 5 bases not matched to a gene. The CDR3: CASSQGAGGNQPQHF. The CDR3 region has the DNA TGTGCCAGCTCACAGGGGGCTGGGGGCAATCAGCCCCAGCATTTT.

The V and J genes are TRBV10-3 and TRBJ2-7; D ambiguous. With 0 bases removed from V and 2 bases from J, the gap between germline ends came to 8 bases. In germline, CDR1 is ENHRY, CDR2 SYGVKD. The CDR3 consists of 14 residues. The CDR3 spells CAISESRIAYEQYF. CDR3 in DNA: TGTGCCATCAGTGAGTCCCGAATAGCCTACGAGCAGTACTTC.

The chain recombines TRBV4-1 with TRBJ1-3; no clear D gene. This CDR3 spans 18 amino acids. In germline, CDR1 is MGHRA, CDR2 YSYEKL. Trimming shortened V by 0 bases and J by 0 bases, and 15 bases separated the two germline ends. The CDR3 is CASSQDGQEGSSGNTIYF. DNA of the CDR3: TGCGCCAGCAGCCAAGATGGCCAGGAGGGAAGCTCTGGAAACACCATATATTTT.

The gene calls are TRBV20-1 and TRBJ2-7; maybe TRBD2 (5 bases). The CDR3 is 13 residues long. V lost 3 bases and J lost 7, with 16 bases in between. CDR1 is DFQATT and CDR2 is SNEGSKA in the germline V gene (reference sequence). The CDR3 is CSASGGSPGEQYF. As DNA, the CDR3 is TGCAGTGCTAGTGGCGGGTCCCCTGGGGAGCAGTACTTC.

This rearrangement joins TRBV7-3 to TRBJ1-1; D may be TRBD1 (6 bases). V lost 5 bases and J lost 1, with 8 bases in between. The CDR3 is 13 amino acids. Germline assignment: CDR1 SGHTA and CDR2 FQGTGA. The DNA of the CDR3 is TGTGCCAGCAGCCTGGGACAGAACACTGAAGCTTTCTTT. It translates to CASSLGQNTEAFF.

V gene TRBV19 combines with J gene TRBJ2-3; 7 nucleotides agree with TRBD2. Germline V CDR1 and CDR2: LNHDA, SQIVND (reference sequence). The J segment lost 4 bases and the V segment lost 3 bases, leaving 4 bases of the junction unmatched. CDR3 length: 14 residues. The CDR3 here is CASSIRLAADTQYF. CDR3 DNA sequence: TGTGCCAGTAGTATCAGGCTAGCGGCAGATACGCAGTATTTT.

The CDR3 loop reads CATSTGDSGANVLTF. In nucleotides, the CDR3 is TGTGCCACCAGCACAGGGGACTCTGGGGCCAACGTCCTGACTTTC. The chain is built from TRBV15 and TRBJ2-6; D might be TRBD1 (6 bases). V lost 4 bases and J 0 bases, leaving 7 bases between the germline ends. This CDR3 is built from 15 residues. Germline CDR1 and CDR2: LNHNV and YYDKDF (reference sequence).

V and J are TRBV4-2 and TRBJ2-2; TRBD1 matches 8 bases. CDR3 length: 17 amino acids. Germline CDR1 is LGHNA and CDR2 is YNFKEQ. V lost 6 bases, J lost 5 bases, and 14 bases stayed unmatched. CDR3 DNA sequence: TGTGCCAGCAGACCCGGGGCAGGGGGCAGGGGAACCGGGGAGCTGTTTTTT. Encoded protein: CASRPGAGGRGTGELFF.

This chain uses TRBV4-1 with TRBJ1-2; 8 positions agree with TRBD1. Unmatched junction bases numbered 1, after V lost 1 base and J lost 3 bases. In germline, CDR1 is MGHRA, CDR2 YSYEKL. The CDR3 length is 14 residues. The CDR3 DNA follows: TGCGCCAGCAGCCAAGTGGACAGGGACTATGGCTACACCTTC. Its translation is CASSQVDRDYGYTF.

The V gene is TRBV15, the J gene TRBJ1-4, with 8 bases matching TRBD1. The CDR3 totals 15 residues. CDR1 is LNHNV, CDR2 YYDKDF, per germline (reference sequence). Unmatched junction bases numbered 4, after V lost 3 bases and J lost 4 bases. CDR3 coding DNA: TGTGCCACCAGCAGGGCGACAGGGGATAATGAAAAACTGTTTTTT. Protein sequence: CATSRATGDNEKLFF.

The chain combines TRBV5-1 with TRBJ1-1; 8 nucleotides line up with TRBD1. V was pared by 1 base and J by 0 bases, with 5 bases of the junction left unmatched. The CDR3 totals 16 residues. CDR1 is SGHRS, CDR2 YFSETQ, per germline. As DNA, the CDR3 is TGCGCCAGCAGCTTGAGGTCAGGGGGCTTGAACACTGAAGCTTTCTTT. It translates to CASSLRSGGLNTEAFF.